Following are 10 T cell receptor beta chains from one sample sequenced in a study of T cell repertoires in cytomegalovirus infection. These receptors lack a known antigen. TCRdb reprocessed the reads with MiXCR, giving one entry per CDR3 protein. This table has about 270,000 distinct CDR3 sequences, roughly a fifth appearing once. The sample in question was cultured PBMCs, obtained from culture after CMV antigen stimulation. The receptors here all came from a human donor in good health (CMV status not recorded). Some clones in this sample may be carry-over from other donors' samples.

The gene calls are TRBV24-1 and TRBJ2-1; no reliable D call. The ends were cut back, 6 bases at V and 9 bases at J, with 8 bases in the middle. The CDR3 has 11 residues. Germline V CDR1 and CDR2: KGHDR, SFDVKD. The CDR3 region is CATSQASEQFF. CDR3 in DNA: TGTGCCACCAGTCAAGCAAGTGAGCAGTTCTTC.

This clonotype was observed a single time. This could be a read error, since a much larger clone is one nucleotide away. V gene TRBV7-3 combines with J gene TRBJ2-6; a weak D match, TRBD1 (7 bases). The CDR3 totals 14 residues. Germline values: CDR1 SGHTA, CDR2 FQGTGA. Trimming shortened V by 8 bases and J by 8 bases, and 16 bases separated the two germline ends. The CDR3 bases are TGTGCCAGCTCCGTTTCAGGGGGGACCAACGTCCTGACTTTC. It encodes CASSVSGGTNVLTF.

The V and J genes are TRBV4-3 and TRBJ2-2, with D unclear. This CDR3 is 15 amino acids long. CDR1 is LGHNA and CDR2 is YSLEER in the germline V gene. Trimming removed 0 bases from V and 1 base from J, with 6 bases in between. The CDR3 loop reads CASSQDGVNTGELFF. As DNA, the CDR3 is TGCGCCAGCAGCCAAGATGGCGTGAACACCGGGGAGCTGTTTTTT.

The chain combines TRBV5-1 with TRBJ1-1, with 8 bases that match TRBD1. CDR1 SGHRS and CDR2 YFSETQ come from the germline V gene. With 4 bases clipped from V and 0 bases from J, the junction kept 5 bases outside the gene matches. The length of the CDR3 is 15 residues. The CDR3, as DNA: TGCGCCAGCAGCCACCGACAGGGGATGAACACTGAAGCTTTCTTT. Translation: CASSHRQGMNTEAFF.

The chain links TRBV28 to TRBJ1-2, with D maybe TRBD1 (5 bases). This CDR3 spans 13 amino acids. Per the germline V gene, CDR1 is MDHEN and CDR2 is SYDVKM. Trimming removed 6 bases at V and 3 bases at J, with 11 bases between. The CDR3 bases are TGTGCCAGCAGGTCTCAGGGCCACTATGGCTACACCTTC. This translates into CASRSQGHYGYTF.

This clonotype was recorded a few times. This chain uses TRBV4-1 with TRBJ1-5; D is possibly TRBD1 (5 bases). The V gene's germline CDR1 is MGHRA and CDR2 YSYEKL. The length of the CDR3 is 15 residues. V dropped 0 bases and J dropped 7 bases, with 13 bases sitting between them. CDR3 sequence: CASSQESGSGQPQHF. In nucleotides, the CDR3 is TGCGCCAGCAGCCAAGAATCGGGTTCAGGGCAGCCCCAGCATTTT.

This clonotype was counted between two and nine times. The chain employs TRBV7-3 and TRBJ1-2; TRBD1 might be the D (6 bases). CDR3 length equals 12 residues. V lost 7 bases and J 5 bases, leaving 11 bases between the germline ends. The germline CDR1 and CDR2 sequences are SGHTA and FQGTGA. The CDR3 coding sequence is TGTGCCAGCACCCCAGGGGATTATGGCTACACCTTC. Translating gives CASTPGDYGYTF. Filled out from reference TRBV7-3 and TRBJ1-2, the complete variable domain reads GAGVSQTPSNKVTEKGKYVELRCDPISGHTALYWYRQSLGQGPEFLIYFQGTGAADDSGLPNDRFFAVRPEGSVSTLKIQRTERGDSAVYLCASTPGDYGYTFGSGTRLTVV.

This clonotype occurred a few times. The V gene is TRBV5-1, the J gene TRBJ2-5; TRBD2 agrees at 7 bases. Looked up from germline, CDR1 is SGHRS and CDR2 is YFSETQ. Trimming cost V 0 bases and J 1 base; bases outside gene matches: 9. The CDR3 is 17 residues long. For the CDR3, the DNA is TGCGCCAGCAGCTTGGGTCCTAGCGGCGGTGGCCAAGAGACCCAGTACTTC. This gives the protein CASSLGPSGGGQETQYF.

This clonotype was picked up a small number of times. This chain uses TRBV2 with TRBJ2-3; 9 bases fit TRBD2. This CDR3 comprises 15 residues. Trimming removed 4 bases from V and 1 base from J; junction bases left unmatched: 3. Germline-derived CDR1 and CDR2 are SNHLY and FYNNEI. The CDR3 is CASSALAGGTDTQYF. CDR3 nucleotide sequence: TGTGCCAGCAGTGCCTTAGCGGGAGGCACAGATACGCAGTATTTT.

The CDR3 bases are TGTGCCACCAGCCGGGACAGGGGACAGGATACGCAGTATTTT. It encodes CATSRDRGQDTQYF. V is TRBV15 and J is TRBJ2-3; 10 bases are a match to TRBD1. V shed 5 bases and J 6 bases; nucleotides not matched to a gene: 5. The CDR3 is 14 amino acids. Germline lookup yields CDR1 LNHNV and CDR2 YYDKDF (reference sequence).